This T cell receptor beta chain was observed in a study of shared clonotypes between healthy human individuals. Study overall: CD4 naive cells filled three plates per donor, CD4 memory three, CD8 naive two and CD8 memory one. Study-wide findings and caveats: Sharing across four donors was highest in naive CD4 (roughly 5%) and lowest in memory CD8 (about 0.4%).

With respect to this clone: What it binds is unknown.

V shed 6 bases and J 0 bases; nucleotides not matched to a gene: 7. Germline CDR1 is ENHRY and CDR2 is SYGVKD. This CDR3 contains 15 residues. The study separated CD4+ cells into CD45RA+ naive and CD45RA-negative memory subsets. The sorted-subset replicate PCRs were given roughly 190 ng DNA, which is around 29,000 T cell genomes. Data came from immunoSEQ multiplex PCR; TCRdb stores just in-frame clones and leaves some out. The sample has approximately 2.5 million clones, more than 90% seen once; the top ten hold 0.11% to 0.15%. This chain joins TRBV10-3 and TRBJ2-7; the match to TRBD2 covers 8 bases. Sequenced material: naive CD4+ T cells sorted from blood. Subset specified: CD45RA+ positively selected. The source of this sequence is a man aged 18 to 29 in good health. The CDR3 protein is CAISPASGLSYEQYF. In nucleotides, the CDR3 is TGTGCCATCAGCCCAGCTAGCGGGCTCTCCTACGAGCAGTACTTC.